This entry describes one TCR beta chain. The specificity of this receptor is unknown. No base qualities exist here, and no much larger clone lies one base off it. Patients with autoimmune disease history or receiving systemic immunosuppression were excluded from the trial. In every dose cohort, peripheral blood was drawn for TCR sequencing at baseline, cycle 4 day 1, and cycle 7 day 1. The samples were taken from a phase I, first-in-human, multicenter, open-label dose-escalation trial of ivuxolimab. Adults with locally advanced or metastatic head and neck squamous cell, hepatocellular, melanoma or renal cell carcinoma were enrolled in the trial. Before TCR sequencing, CD4+ T cells and CD8+ T cells from peripheral blood were sorted into separate populations. This entry comes from a study of OX40 agonist ivuxolimab in advanced cancers. Background on the whole study: Ivuxolimab, which targeted the costimulatory receptor OX40 (CD134), was an agonistic, fully human IgG2 monoclonal antibody. Of the roughly 50 dose-escalation patients, hepatocellular carcinoma was present in about 19, melanoma in around 15, renal cell carcinoma in 9 and head and neck cancer in 9. Patients were allowed to have had prior anti-PD-1, anti-PD-L1 or anti-CTLA-4 therapy, and approximately 40% of the dose-escalation patients had been treated with checkpoint inhibitors. Three dose-escalation patients achieved partial responses, one with hepatocellular carcinoma and two with cutaneous melanoma. Intravenous ivuxolimab was administered to patients every 2 weeks at six dose levels: 0.01, 0.1, 0.3, 1.5, 3 and 10 mg/kg. The point of sequencing TCRbeta in the periphery was to test whether ivuxolimab changed TCR sequence diversity and drove clonal T-cell expansion. In the dose-escalation cohort, around 80% of patients were male, and the mean age was around 60 years with a range of about 20 to 80. The paper reports the monotherapy dose-escalation portion (N of about 50 patients) of the phase I ivuxolimab trial. The paper as a whole reports these results and caveats: After ivuxolimab, CD8+ T cells had more expanded clones than CD4+ T cells on average. In the 0.1-3.0 mg/kg groups, partial responders had among the lowest normalized peripheral clonal expansion, particularly in CD8+ T cells. Low levels of normalized T-cell clonal expansion were also shown by some nonresponding patients. Which antigens the clonally expanded peripheral T cells were specific for was not determined. At doses from 0.1 to 3.0 mg/kg, clonal expansion was seen in both CD4+ and CD8+ blood T cells between baseline and week 6.

From the cysteine up to the phenylalanine, the CDR3 has a length of 15 residues. Only CDR3 DNA is held: 45 bases, read in frame from base 1. The germline V gene gives CDR1 as SGHAT and CDR2 as FQNNGV. The V end loses 1 base and the J end loses 3 bases, and a stretch of 10 bases separates them. Genomic DNA was extracted from sorted cells for sequencing of the TCRbeta CDR3 region. The immunoSEQ Assay was used for sequencing of TCRbeta CDR3 regions. As stored in TCRdb, this immuneACCESS dataset retains in-frame rearrangements with V and J assigned. A fraction of the clones does not appear; measured against another copy, unresolved V genes explain less than half of the discrepancy, and the remainder lacks a known reason. The sample table lists 65,000 to 80,000 clones, more than 90% of them with a count of one. The top ten hold 0.55% to 0.7% of the sample.

The origin of this receptor is an adult with an advanced solid tumor such as melanoma, head and neck, liver or kidney cancer. Sequenced material: CD4+ or CD8+ T cells sorted from blood, taken in a trial of the OX40 agonist ivuxolimab. The V and J segments used are TRBV11-2 and TRBJ1-5, with no D gene named confidently. The CDR3 in this case is CASSLAGGINQPQHF. The sequenced DNA: TGTGCCAGCAGCTTAGCGGGTGGTATCAATCAGCCCCAGCATTTT.